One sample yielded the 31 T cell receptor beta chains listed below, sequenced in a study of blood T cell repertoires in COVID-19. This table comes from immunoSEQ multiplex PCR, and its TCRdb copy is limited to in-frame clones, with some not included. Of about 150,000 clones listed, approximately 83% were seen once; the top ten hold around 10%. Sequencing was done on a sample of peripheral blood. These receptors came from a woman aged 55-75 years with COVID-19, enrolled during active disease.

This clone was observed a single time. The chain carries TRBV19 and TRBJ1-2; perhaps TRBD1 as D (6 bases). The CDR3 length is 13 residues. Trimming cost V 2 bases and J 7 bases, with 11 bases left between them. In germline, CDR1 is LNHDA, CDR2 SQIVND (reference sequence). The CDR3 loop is CASSITGSGGYTF. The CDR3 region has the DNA TGTGCCAGTAGTATAACAGGGTCGGGTGGCTACACCTTC.

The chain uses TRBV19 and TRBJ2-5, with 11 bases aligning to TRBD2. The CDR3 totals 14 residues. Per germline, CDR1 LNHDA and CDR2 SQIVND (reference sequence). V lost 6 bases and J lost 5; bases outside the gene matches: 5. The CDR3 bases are TGTGCCAGTAGCATCGTAGCGGGAGGGGAGACCCAGTACTTC. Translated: CASSIVAGGETQYF. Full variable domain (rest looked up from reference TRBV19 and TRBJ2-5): DGGITQSPKYLFRKEGQNVTLSCEQNLNHDAMYWYRQDPGQGLRLIYYSQIVNDFQKGDIAEGYSVSREKKESFPLTVTSAQKNPTAFYLCASSIVAGGETQYFGPGTRLLVL.

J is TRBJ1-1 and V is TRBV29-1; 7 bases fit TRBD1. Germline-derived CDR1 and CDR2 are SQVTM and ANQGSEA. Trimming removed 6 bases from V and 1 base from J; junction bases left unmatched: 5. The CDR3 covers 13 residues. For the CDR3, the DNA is TGCAGCGTGCTCTACAGGGGGAACACTGAAGCTTTCTTT. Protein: CSVLYRGNTEAFF.

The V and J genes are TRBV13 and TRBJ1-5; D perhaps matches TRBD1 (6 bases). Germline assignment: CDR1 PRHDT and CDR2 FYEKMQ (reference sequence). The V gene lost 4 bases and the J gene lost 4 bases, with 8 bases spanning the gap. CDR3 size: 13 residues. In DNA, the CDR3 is TGTGCCAGCAGCTGGGGGCGAAATCAGCCCCAGCATTTT. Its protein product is CASSWGRNQPQHF.

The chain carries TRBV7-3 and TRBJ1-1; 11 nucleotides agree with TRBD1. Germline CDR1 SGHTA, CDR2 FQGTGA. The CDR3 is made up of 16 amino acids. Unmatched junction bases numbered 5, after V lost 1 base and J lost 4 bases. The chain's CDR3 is CASSLMYGQGATEAFF. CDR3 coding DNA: TGTGCCAGCAGCTTAATGTACGGACAGGGGGCCACTGAAGCTTTCTTT.

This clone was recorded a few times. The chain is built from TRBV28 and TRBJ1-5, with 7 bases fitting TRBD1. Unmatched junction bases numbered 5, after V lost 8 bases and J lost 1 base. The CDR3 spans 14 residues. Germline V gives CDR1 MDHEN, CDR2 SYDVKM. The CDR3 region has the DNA TGTGCCAGCGACAGGGTTAGGAGCAATCAGCCCCAGCATTTT. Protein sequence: CASDRVRSNQPQHF.

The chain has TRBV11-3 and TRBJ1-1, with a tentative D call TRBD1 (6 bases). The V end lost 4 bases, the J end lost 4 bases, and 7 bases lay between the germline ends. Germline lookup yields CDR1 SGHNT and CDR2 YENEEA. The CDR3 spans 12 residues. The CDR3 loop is CASSSDSTEAFF. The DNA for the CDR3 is TGTGCCAGCAGCTCGGACAGCACTGAAGCTTTCTTT. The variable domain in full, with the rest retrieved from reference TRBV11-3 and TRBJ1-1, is EAGVVQSPRYKIIEKKQPVAFWCNPISGHNTLYWYLQNLGQGPELLIRYENEEAVDDSQLPKDRFSAERLKGVDSTLKIQPAELGDSAVYLCASSSDSTEAFFGQGTRLTVV.

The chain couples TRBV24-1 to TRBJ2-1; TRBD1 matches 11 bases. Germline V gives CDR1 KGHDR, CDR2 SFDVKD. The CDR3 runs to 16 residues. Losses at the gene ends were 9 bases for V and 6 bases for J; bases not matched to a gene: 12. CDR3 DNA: TGTGCCACCTCGACGACAAGGACAGGGGGCCTCAATGAGCAGTTCTTC. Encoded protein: CATSTTRTGGLNEQFF.

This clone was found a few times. DNA of the CDR3: TGTGCCAGCAGTGCCGGGACAGTTTTTAGCAATCAGCCCCAGCATTTT. This sequence encodes CASSAGTVFSNQPQHF. The V gene is TRBV6-1, the J gene TRBJ1-5, with 7 bases fitting TRBD1. CDR1 is MNHNS and CDR2 is SASEGT in the germline V gene. The V gene end was trimmed by 4 bases and the J gene end by 0 bases; junction bases not matched to a gene: 6. This CDR3 is built from 16 residues.

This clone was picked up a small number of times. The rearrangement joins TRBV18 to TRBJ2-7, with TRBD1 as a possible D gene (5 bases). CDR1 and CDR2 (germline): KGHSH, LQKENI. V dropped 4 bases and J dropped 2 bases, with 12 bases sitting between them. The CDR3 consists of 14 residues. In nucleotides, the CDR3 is TGTGCCAGCTCACTGGACAATCTTGCCTACGAGCAGTACGTC. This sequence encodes CASSLDNLAYEQYV.

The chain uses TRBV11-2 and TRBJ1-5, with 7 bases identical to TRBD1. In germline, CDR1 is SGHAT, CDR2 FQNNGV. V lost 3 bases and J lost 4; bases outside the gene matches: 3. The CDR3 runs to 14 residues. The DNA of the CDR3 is TGTGCCAGCAGCTTCACAGGGGATAATCAGCCCCAGCATTTT. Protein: CASSFTGDNQPQHF.

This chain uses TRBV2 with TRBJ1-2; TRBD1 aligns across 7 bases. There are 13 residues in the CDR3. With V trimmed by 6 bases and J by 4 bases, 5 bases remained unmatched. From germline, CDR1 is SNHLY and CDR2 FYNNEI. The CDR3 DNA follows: TGTGCCAGCAGGGCGACAGGGATCTATGGCTACACCTTC. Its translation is CASRATGIYGYTF.

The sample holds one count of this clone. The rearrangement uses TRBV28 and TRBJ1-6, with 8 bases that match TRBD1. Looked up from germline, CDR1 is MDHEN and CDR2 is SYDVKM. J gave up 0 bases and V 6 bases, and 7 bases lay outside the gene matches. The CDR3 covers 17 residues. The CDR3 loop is CASSYTGGLSYNSPLHF. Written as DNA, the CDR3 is TGTGCCAGCAGCTACACAGGGGGGCTCTCCTATAATTCACCCCTCCACTTT.

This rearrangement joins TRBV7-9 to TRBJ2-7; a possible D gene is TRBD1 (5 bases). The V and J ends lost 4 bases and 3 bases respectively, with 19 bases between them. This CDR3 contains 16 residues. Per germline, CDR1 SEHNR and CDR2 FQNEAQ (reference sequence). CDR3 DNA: TGTGCCAGCAGCTCCGTAAGGGGCCTTCTTCGCTACGAGCAGTACTTC. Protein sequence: CASSSVRGLLRYEQYF.

In DNA form, the CDR3 reads TGTGCCAGCAGCTTAGCACCGGGACTAGCGGTATCCTACAATGAGCAGTTCTTC. The encoded protein is CASSLAPGLAVSYNEQFF. The chain carries TRBV7-6 and TRBJ2-1; 11 positions match TRBD2. V dropped 0 bases and J dropped 1; count of bases not matched to a gene: 5. CDR3 size: 18 residues. Germline CDR1 SGHVS, CDR2 FNYEAQ.

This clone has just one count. CDR3 residues: CASSENRGRGYTF. The CDR3 DNA reads TGTGCCAGCAGTGAGAACAGGGGGCGCGGCTACACCTTC. The genes are TRBV27 and TRBJ1-2; 9 positions agree with TRBD1. With V trimmed by 5 bases and J by 8 bases, 6 bases remained unmatched. The CDR3 runs 13 residues. Germline values: CDR1 MNHEY, CDR2 SMNVEV (reference sequence).

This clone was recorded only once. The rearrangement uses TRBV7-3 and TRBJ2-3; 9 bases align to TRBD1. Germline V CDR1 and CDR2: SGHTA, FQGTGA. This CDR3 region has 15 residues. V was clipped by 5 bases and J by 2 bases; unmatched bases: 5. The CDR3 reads CASSLRTGDTDTQYF. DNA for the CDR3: TGTGCCAGCAGCCTACGGACAGGGGACACAGATACGCAGTATTTT.

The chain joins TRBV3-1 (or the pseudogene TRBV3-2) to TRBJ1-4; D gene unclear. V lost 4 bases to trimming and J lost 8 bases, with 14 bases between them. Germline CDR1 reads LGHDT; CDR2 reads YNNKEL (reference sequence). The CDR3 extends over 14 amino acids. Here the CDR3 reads CASSPRSLEEKLFF. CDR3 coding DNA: TGTGCCAGCAGCCCGAGATCACTAGAGGAAAAACTGTTTTTT.

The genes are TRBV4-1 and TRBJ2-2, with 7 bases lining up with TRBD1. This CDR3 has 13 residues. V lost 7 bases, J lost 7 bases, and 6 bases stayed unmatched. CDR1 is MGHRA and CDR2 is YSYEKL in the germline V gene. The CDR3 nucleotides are TGCGCCAGCACACAGGGGAACGGCGGGGAGCTGTTTTTT. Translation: CASTQGNGGELFF.

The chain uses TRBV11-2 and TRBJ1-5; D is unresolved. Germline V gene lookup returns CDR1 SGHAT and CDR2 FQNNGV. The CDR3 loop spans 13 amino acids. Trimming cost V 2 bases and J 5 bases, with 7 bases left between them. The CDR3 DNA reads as TGTGCCAGCAGCTTAAATCTAGATCAGCCCCAGCATTTT. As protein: CASSLNLDQPQHF.

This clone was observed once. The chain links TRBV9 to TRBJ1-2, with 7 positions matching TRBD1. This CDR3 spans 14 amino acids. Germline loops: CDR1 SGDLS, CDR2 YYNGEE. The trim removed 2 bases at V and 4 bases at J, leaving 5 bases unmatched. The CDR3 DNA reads TGTGCCAGCAGCGTTGTGGGACAGAGCTATGGCTACACCTTC. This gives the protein CASSVVGQSYGYTF.

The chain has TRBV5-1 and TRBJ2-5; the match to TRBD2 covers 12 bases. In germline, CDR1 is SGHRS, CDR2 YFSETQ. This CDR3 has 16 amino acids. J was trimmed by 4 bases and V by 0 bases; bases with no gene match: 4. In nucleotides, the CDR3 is TGCGCCAGCAGCTTGGGGACTAGCGGGACCGGAGAGACCCAGTACTTC. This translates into CASSLGTSGTGETQYF.

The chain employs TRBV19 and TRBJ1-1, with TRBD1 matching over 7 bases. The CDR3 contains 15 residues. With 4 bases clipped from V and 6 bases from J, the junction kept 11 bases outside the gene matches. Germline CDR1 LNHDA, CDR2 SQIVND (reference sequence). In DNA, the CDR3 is TGTGCCAGTAGTAGACGACAGGGCCGAGGGGCTGAAGCTTTCTTT. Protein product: CASSRRQGRGAEAFF.

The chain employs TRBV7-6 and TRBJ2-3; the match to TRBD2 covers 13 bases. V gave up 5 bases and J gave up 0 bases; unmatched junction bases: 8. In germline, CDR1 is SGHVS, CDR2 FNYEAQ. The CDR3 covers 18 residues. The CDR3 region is CASSTGLAGASSTDTQYF. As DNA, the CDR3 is TGTGCCAGCAGCACAGGACTAGCGGGGGCTTCTAGCACAGATACGCAGTATTTT.

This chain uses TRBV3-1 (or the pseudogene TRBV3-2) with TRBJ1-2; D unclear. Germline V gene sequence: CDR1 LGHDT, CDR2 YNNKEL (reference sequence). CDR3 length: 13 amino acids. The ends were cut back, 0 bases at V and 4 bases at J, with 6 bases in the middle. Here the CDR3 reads CASSQDEGYGYTF. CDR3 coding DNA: TGTGCCAGCAGCCAAGATGAGGGCTATGGCTACACCTTC.

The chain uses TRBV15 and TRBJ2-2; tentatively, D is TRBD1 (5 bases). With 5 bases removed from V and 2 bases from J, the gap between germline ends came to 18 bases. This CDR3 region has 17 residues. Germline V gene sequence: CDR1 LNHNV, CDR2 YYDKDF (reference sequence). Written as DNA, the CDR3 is TGTGCCACCAGCCCCCTCGGTGCAGGGCCTAACACCGGGGAGCTGTTTTTT. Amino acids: CATSPLGAGPNTGELFF.

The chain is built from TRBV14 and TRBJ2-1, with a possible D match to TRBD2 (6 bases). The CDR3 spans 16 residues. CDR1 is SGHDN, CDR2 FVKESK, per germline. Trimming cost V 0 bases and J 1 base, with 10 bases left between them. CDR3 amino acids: CASSQDYGSSYNEQFF. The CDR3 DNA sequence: TGTGCCAGCAGCCAAGATTACGGGAGTTCCTACAATGAGCAGTTCTTC.

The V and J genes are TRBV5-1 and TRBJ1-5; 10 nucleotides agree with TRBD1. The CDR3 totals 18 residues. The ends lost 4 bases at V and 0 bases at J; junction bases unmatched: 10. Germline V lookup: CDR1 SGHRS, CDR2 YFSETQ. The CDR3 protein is CASSPRGQGLDSNQPQHF. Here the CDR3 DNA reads TGCGCCAGCAGCCCAAGGGGACAGGGGTTGGATAGCAATCAGCCCCAGCATTTT.

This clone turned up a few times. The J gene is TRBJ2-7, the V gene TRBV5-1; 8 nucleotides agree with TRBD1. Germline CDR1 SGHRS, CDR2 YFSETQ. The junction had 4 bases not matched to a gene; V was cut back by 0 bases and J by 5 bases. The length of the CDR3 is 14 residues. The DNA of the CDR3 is TGCGCCAGCAGCTTGGACGGACAGGGTAACGAGCAGTACTTC. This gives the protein CASSLDGQGNEQYF.

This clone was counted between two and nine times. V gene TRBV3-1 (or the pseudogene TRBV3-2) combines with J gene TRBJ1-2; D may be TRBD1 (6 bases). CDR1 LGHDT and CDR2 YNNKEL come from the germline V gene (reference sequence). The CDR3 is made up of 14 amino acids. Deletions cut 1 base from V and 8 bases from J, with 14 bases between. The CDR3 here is CASSQVRGGLGYTF. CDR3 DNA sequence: TGTGCCAGCAGCCAAGTCCGGGGGGGCCTGGGCTACACCTTC.

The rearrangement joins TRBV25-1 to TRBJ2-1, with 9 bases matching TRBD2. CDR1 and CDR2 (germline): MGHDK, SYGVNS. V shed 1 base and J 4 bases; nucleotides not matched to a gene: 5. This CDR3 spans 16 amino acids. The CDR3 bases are TGTGCCAGCAGTGAATGGAGACTAGCGGAATACAATGAGCAGTTCTTC. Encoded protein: CASSEWRLAEYNEQFF.